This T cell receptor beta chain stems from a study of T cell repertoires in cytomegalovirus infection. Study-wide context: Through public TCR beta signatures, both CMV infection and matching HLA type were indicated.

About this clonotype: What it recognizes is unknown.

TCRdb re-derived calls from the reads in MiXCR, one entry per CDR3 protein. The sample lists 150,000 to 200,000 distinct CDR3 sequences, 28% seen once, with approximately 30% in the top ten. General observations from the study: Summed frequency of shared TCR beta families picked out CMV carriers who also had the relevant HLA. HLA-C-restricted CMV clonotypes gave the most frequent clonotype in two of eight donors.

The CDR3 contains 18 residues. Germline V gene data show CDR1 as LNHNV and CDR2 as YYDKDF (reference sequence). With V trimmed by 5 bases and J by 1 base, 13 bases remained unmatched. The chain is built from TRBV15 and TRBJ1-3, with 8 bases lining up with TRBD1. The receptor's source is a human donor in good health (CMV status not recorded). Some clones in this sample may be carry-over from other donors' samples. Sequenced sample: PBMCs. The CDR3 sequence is CATSGDRDRIESGNTIYF. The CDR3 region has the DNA TGTGCCACCAGCGGGGACCGGGACAGGATAGAATCTGGAAACACCATATATTTT.